This entry lists 29 T cell receptor beta chains sequenced from one sample in a study of T-cell memory formation after mild COVID-19. MiXCR, run by TCRdb on the 5' RACE reads, gives a single entry per CDR3 protein. The sample has over 55,000 distinct CDR3 sequences, over 7.5% seen once; the top ten hold roughly 1.2%. Sequenced sample: PBMCs or a T cell subset sorted from them (not recorded which). These receptor sequences come from a man younger than 35 who had mild COVID-19 (a few samples of this study predate the infection). Cell type and time point are not known.

This clonotype appeared a few times. The V and J genes are TRBV6-2 or TRBV6-3 and TRBJ2-7; 7 nucleotides align to TRBD1. J was trimmed by 0 bases and V by 2 bases; bases with no gene match: 4. The CDR3 has 15 amino acids. Germline V gene lookup returns CDR1 MNHEY and CDR2 SVGEGT. CDR3 coding DNA: TGTGCCAGCAGTTACCACCGGGACAGCTCCTACGAGCAGTACTTC. Its translation is CASSYHRDSSYEQYF.

This clonotype was counted between two and nine times. This chain joins TRBV27 and TRBJ2-1, with 10 bases aligning to TRBD1. There are 15 residues in the CDR3. CDR1 and CDR2 (germline): MNHEY, SMNVEV (reference sequence). V dropped 8 bases and J dropped 7; count of bases not matched to a gene: 11. The CDR3 reads CASGRQGAVVNEQFF. CDR3 DNA sequence: TGTGCCAGCGGCCGACAGGGGGCGGTGGTAAATGAGCAGTTCTTC.

This chain joins TRBV4-1 and TRBJ1-2; TRBD1 matches at 9 bases. This CDR3 is 15 amino acids long. V was clipped by 1 base and J by 4 bases; unmatched bases: 4. Germline V CDR1 and CDR2: MGHRA, YSYEKL. The CDR3 bases are TGCGCCAGCAGCCAAGCGGGACAGGGAATCTATGGCTACACCTTC. Its translation is CASSQAGQGIYGYTF.

The chain couples TRBV10-3 to TRBJ2-5; 9 nucleotides align to TRBD2. This CDR3 comprises 15 residues. The V gene's germline CDR1 is ENHRY and CDR2 SYGVKD. V lost 3 bases and J lost 3; bases outside the gene matches: 5. CDR3 sequence: CAISDLSGGEETQYF. The CDR3 bases are TGTGCCATCAGTGACCTTAGCGGGGGCGAAGAGACCCAGTACTTC.

In its sample, this clonotype was seen a few times. Written as DNA, the CDR3 is TGTGCCAGCAGCCTCCCGGGGGGCCCGAACACCGGGGAGCTGTTTTTT. Its protein product is CASSLPGGPNTGELFF. This chain joins TRBV3-1 and TRBJ2-2; TRBD2 might be the D (7 bases). Trimming took 4 bases from V and 0 from J, leaving 12 bases between them. Germline-derived CDR1 and CDR2 are LGHDT and YNNKEL (reference sequence). The CDR3 sequence is 16 residues long.

J is TRBJ2-2 and V is TRBV5-5; perhaps TRBD1 as D (5 bases). This CDR3 is built from 14 residues. V was trimmed by 0 bases and J by 7 bases, leaving 10 bases between them. The germline gives CDR1 SGHKS, CDR2 YYEKEE (reference sequence). The CDR3 DNA reads as TGTGCCAGCAGCTTGGGTGTAGGGGTCGGGGAGCTGTTTTTT. Amino acid sequence: CASSLGVGVGELFF.

The chain uses TRBV5-1 and TRBJ2-7; 7 nucleotides line up with TRBD1. Trimming took 5 bases from V and 0 from J; bases not matched to a gene: 8. This CDR3 comprises 15 residues. Germline V gives CDR1 SGHRS, CDR2 YFSETQ. CDR3 bases: TGCGCCAGCAGTCCGGGGACAGCGAGCTCCTACGAGCAGTACGTC. This encodes CASSPGTASSYEQYV.

The CDR3 is CASSSHGGTYNEQFF. DNA for the CDR3: TGCGCCAGCAGCTCCCACGGGGGGACCTACAATGAGCAGTTCTTC. The rearrangement uses TRBV5-1 and TRBJ2-1, with TRBD2 identical over 7 bases. Trimming took 3 bases from V and 2 from J; bases not matched to a gene: 5. The CDR3 is 15 residues long. Germline values: CDR1 SGHRS, CDR2 YFSETQ.

This clonotype showed up just a few times. The genes are TRBV2 and TRBJ2-7; 7 positions match TRBD2. Germline CDR1 SNHLY, CDR2 FYNNEI. The CDR3 is made up of 15 amino acids. V lost 7 bases to trimming and J lost 0 bases; unmatched junction nucleotides: 9. The CDR3 loop reads CASKNRGGYSYEQYV. For the CDR3, the DNA is TGTGCCAGCAAAAACCGCGGGGGATACTCCTACGAGCAGTACGTC.

The chain joins TRBV4-3 to TRBJ1-3; 7 positions match TRBD1. The CDR3 covers 16 residues. Per the germline V gene, CDR1 is LGHNA and CDR2 is YSLEER. J gave up 3 bases and V 2 bases, and 7 bases lay outside the gene matches. Here the CDR3 reads CASSQQGGNLGNTIYF. In DNA, the CDR3 is TGCGCCAGCAGCCAACAAGGGGGCAATCTTGGAAACACCATATATTTT.

The chain has TRBV9 and TRBJ2-5; D ambiguous. This CDR3 region has 14 residues. The germline V and J ends were trimmed by 0 bases and 3 bases, with 9 bases remaining between them. Per the germline V gene, CDR1 is SGDLS and CDR2 is YYNGEE. The CDR3 DNA follows: TGTGCCAGCAGCGTAGGATTCCGGGAAGAGACCCAGTACTTC. Residues: CASSVGFREETQYF.

This clonotype has a handful of counts. The chain recombines TRBV12-3 or TRBV12-4 with TRBJ2-3; 7 bases are shared with TRBD1. CDR3 length: 16 amino acids. The trim removed 3 bases at V and 3 bases at J, leaving 9 bases unmatched. As DNA, the CDR3 is TGTGCCAGCAGTTTTCGGTCGCAGGGGGTTACAGATACGCAGTATTTT. Translating gives CASSFRSQGVTDTQYF.

This clonotype was seen at least ten times. This chain uses TRBV7-2 with TRBJ2-7, with D perhaps matching TRBD2 (6 bases). In germline, CDR1 is SGHTA, CDR2 FQGNSA. The germline V and J ends were trimmed by 5 bases and 0 bases, with 14 bases remaining between them. CDR3 size: 15 residues. CDR3 in DNA: TGTGCCAGCAGCGCGGGACTCCTGAGCTCCTACGAGCAGTACTTC. It translates to CASSAGLLSSYEQYF.

This clonotype turned up a few times. The chain employs TRBV9 and TRBJ2-1; D gene uncertain. Germline V gives CDR1 SGDLS, CDR2 YYNGEE. V gave up 3 bases and J gave up 3 bases, with 19 bases separating them. CDR3 length: 17 residues. CDR3 DNA: TGTGCCAGCAGCGCCCACCGAGCAGGTCACGACTACAATGAGCAGTTCTTC. Translated: CASSAHRAGHDYNEQFF. Full variable domain (rest looked up from reference TRBV9 and TRBJ2-1): DSGVTQTPKHLITATGQRVTLRCSPRSGDLSVYWYQQSLDQGLQFLIQYYNGEERAKGNILERFSAQQFPDLHSELNLSSLELGDSALYFCASSAHRAGHDYNEQFFGPGTRLTVL.

This clonotype was found a few times. This rearrangement joins TRBV20-1 to TRBJ2-1; D may match TRBD1 or TRBD2 (5 bases each). This CDR3 spans 15 amino acids. The V end lost 0 bases, the J end lost 1 base, and 10 bases lay between the germline ends. Germline CDR1 DFQATT, CDR2 SNEGSKA (reference sequence). CDR3 protein: CSARDVRGSYNEQFF. The DNA of the CDR3 is TGCAGTGCTAGAGATGTGAGGGGTTCCTACAATGAGCAGTTCTTC.

The sample holds many counts of this clonotype. V is TRBV9 and J is TRBJ2-2; D ambiguous. The germline V gene has CDR1 SGDLS and CDR2 YYNGEE. The CDR3 has 16 residues. V was pared by 0 bases and J by 0 bases, with 9 bases between. CDR3 region: CASSVEGPPNTGELFF. CDR3 nucleotide sequence: TGTGCCAGCAGCGTAGAGGGTCCACCGAACACCGGGGAGCTGTTTTTT.

The chain recombines TRBV6-5 with TRBJ1-2; D is undetermined. Trimming cost V 8 bases and J 8 bases, with 21 bases left between them. Per the germline V gene, CDR1 is MNHEY and CDR2 is SVGAGI. The CDR3 has 14 amino acids. Written as DNA, the CDR3 is TGTGCCAGCCGTAACTATCGGGTTTCGCTCGGCTACACCTTC. It yields the protein CASRNYRVSLGYTF.

The V and J genes are TRBV6-1 and TRBJ1-2; 9 positions match TRBD1. The germline CDR1 and CDR2 sequences are MNHNS and SASEGT. V lost 4 bases, J lost 7 bases, and 7 bases stayed unmatched. The CDR3 runs 14 residues. CDR3 in amino acids: CASSVTGGAFGYTF. The DNA for the CDR3 is TGTGCCAGCAGTGTCACAGGGGGCGCGTTTGGCTACACCTTC.

This clonotype was counted many times. J is TRBJ2-5 and V is TRBV11-2; a weak D match, TRBD1 (6 bases). Germline loops: CDR1 SGHAT, CDR2 FQNNGV. Between the trimmed V and J ends, which lost 1 base and 5 bases, there was a span of 17 bases. This CDR3 region has 16 residues. CDR3 in DNA: TGTGCCAGCAGCTTAGCCCAGGGGCGAGGGCCGGAGACCCAGTACTTC. This gives the protein CASSLAQGRGPETQYF.

This clonotype has a handful of counts. V and J are TRBV5-4 and TRBJ2-5; D gene uncertain. The CDR3 has 14 amino acids. CDR1 and CDR2 (germline): SGHNT, YYREEE (reference sequence). Trimming took off 0 bases at V and 5 bases at J, with 11 bases between the two ends. The CDR3 spells CASSLAGRRETQYF. The CDR3, as DNA: TGTGCCAGCAGCTTGGCCGGGCGAAGGGAGACCCAGTACTTC.

This clonotype was seen many times. This chain joins TRBV15 and TRBJ2-1; D is possibly TRBD2 (6 bases). The CDR3 contains 15 residues. Between the trimmed V and J ends, which lost 0 bases and 7 bases, there was a span of 13 bases. Germline CDR1 is LNHNV and CDR2 is YYDKDF (reference sequence). CDR3 region: CATSRDPSGVNEQFF. The CDR3 DNA follows: TGTGCCACCAGCAGAGACCCCTCGGGAGTAAATGAGCAGTTCTTC. Together with reference TRBV15 and TRBJ2-1, the CDR3 gives the full variable domain: DAMVIQNPRYQVTQFGKPVTLSCSQTLNHNVMYWYQQKSSQAPKLLFHYYDKDFNNEADTPDNFQSRRPNTSFCFLDIRSPGLGDTAMYLCATSRDPSGVNEQFFGPGTRLTVL.

J is TRBJ1-2 and V is TRBV12-3 or TRBV12-4; D is ambiguous. Trimming took 6 bases from V and 4 from J, leaving 12 bases between them. The CDR3 has 13 amino acids. The CDR3 here is CASRQQAGYGYTF. The CDR3 DNA sequence: TGTGCCAGCAGACAACAAGCAGGCTATGGCTACACCTTC.

This clonotype was recorded many times. The J gene is TRBJ2-5, the V gene TRBV5-1, with unresolved D. Trimming cost V 1 base and J 2 bases, with 6 bases left between them. Germline V gene sequence: CDR1 SGHRS, CDR2 YFSETQ. The CDR3 length is 13 residues. The CDR3 reads CASSLRAQETQYF. The CDR3 region has the DNA TGCGCCAGCAGCTTGAGGGCACAAGAGACCCAGTACTTC.

V and J are TRBV12-3 or TRBV12-4 and TRBJ1-5; 7 nucleotides match TRBD1. This CDR3 contains 14 residues. Trimming at V came to 5 bases and at J to 3 bases, leaving 4 bases not matched to a gene. The CDR3 here is CASSRDSANQPQHF. CDR3 bases: TGTGCCAGCAGTAGGGACAGCGCCAATCAGCCCCAGCATTTT.

V is TRBV29-1 and J is TRBJ2-5; D call uncertain. The germline V and J ends were trimmed by 4 bases and 5 bases, with 8 bases remaining between them. This CDR3 spans 11 amino acids. CDR1 and CDR2 (germline): SQVTM, ANQGSEA. CDR3 region: CSVALSETQYF. For the CDR3, the DNA is TGCAGCGTTGCACTGTCGGAGACCCAGTACTTC.

This clonotype showed up just a few times. CDR3 nucleotide sequence: TGTGCCAGCAGTCGGACAACGGATAATTCACCCCTCCACTTT. It yields the protein CASSRTTDNSPLHF. The chain combines TRBV7-9 with TRBJ1-6, with a weak D call TRBD1 (5 bases). Trimming took off 6 bases at V and 5 bases at J, with 11 bases between the two ends. The germline V gene has CDR1 SEHNR and CDR2 FQNEAQ (reference sequence). This CDR3 contains 14 residues.

This sequence joins TRBV28 and TRBJ1-2; D unclear. V was pared by 3 bases and J by 6 bases, with 5 bases between. CDR1 and CDR2 from the germline V gene are MDHEN and SYDVKM. The CDR3 is 11 amino acids. The CDR3 bases are TGTGCCAGCAGTTTCCTCGATGGCTACACCTTC. It translates to CASSFLDGYTF.

This clonotype has a handful of counts. The V gene is TRBV19, the J gene TRBJ2-6; D is uncertain. V was clipped by 8 bases and J by 0 bases, with 14 bases between them. This CDR3 has 16 residues. CDR1 and CDR2 (germline): LNHDA, SQIVND (reference sequence). CDR3 nucleotides: TGTGCCAGTGAAACTGGAGCCTCCTCTGGGGCCAACGTCCTGACTTTC. Its translation: CASETGASSGANVLTF.

This clonotype turned up a few times. This chain joins TRBV5-1 and TRBJ2-1; D call uncertain. Germline loops: CDR1 SGHRS, CDR2 YFSETQ. Trimming removed 0 bases at V and 2 bases at J, with 3 bases between. This CDR3 comprises 13 residues. In DNA, the CDR3 is TGCGCCAGCAGCTTGGCGACCTACAATGAGCAGTTCTTC. It specifies CASSLATYNEQFF. Supplemented by reference TRBV5-1 and TRBJ2-1, the full variable domain reads KAGVTQTPRYLIKTRGQQVTLSCSPISGHRSVSWYQQTPGQGLQFLFEYFSETQRNKGNFPGRFSGRQFSNSRSEMNVSTLELGDSALYLCASSLATYNEQFFGPGTRLTVL.